One TCR beta chain is described in this entry. Other DNA variants within this sample encode the same CDR3. After isolation, RNA underwent reverse transcription to generate cDNA as the sequencing template. Data came from immunoSEQ multiplex PCR; TCRdb stores just in-frame clones and leaves some out. This table holds around 70,000 clones, approximately 30% found once. This specimen comes from a study of CD8+ T cells in alopecia areata. Treatment in this sample: oral pan-JAK inhibitor, 5-10 mg twice daily. The V segment lost 6 bases and the J segment 3 bases; nucleotides outside the gene matches: 2. The CDR3 is 11 residues long. The germline gives CDR1 SQVTM, CDR2 ANQGSEA.

The specimen comprised CD8+ T cells sorted from blood, sampled at week 4, from a patient treated with tofacitinib. V and J are TRBV29-1 and TRBJ2-7, with TRBD1 identical over 7 bases. This clonotype was sampled from a human donor with alopecia areata. The CDR3 DNA sequence: TGCAGCGTGGGGACAGACTACGAGCAGTACTTC. This translates into CSVGTDYEQYF.